These T cell receptor beta chains were read from a single sample in a study of beta chain features in type 1 diabetes. Measured with immunoSEQ multiplex PCR; TCRdb has only the in-frame clones, and not every one. Of about 160,000 clones in the sample, 9% to 10% were seen once. Material for sequencing was central memory CD4+ T cells from blood. Receptors were obtained from a young woman in good health. The conserved cysteine and the conserved F or W are not part of the CDR3 here. The order of the fields is clone size, V gene, CDR3 protein. Not all rows give a size; the values are once, few, many and, for expanded clones, a class.

-	TRBV19	ASSSPSRRGNYGYT
few	TRBV7-3	ASSPRDRGRTEAF
few	TRBV7-3	ASSLTASGAGTDTQY
few	TRBV5-1	ASSPSTGTGYGYT
few	TRBV10-2	ASRGESAGAYEQY
-	TRBV6-1	ASSELRGVYEQY
few	TRBV7-9	ASSLGYSGRVTETQY
-	TRBV10-1	ASSAGQQETQY
-	TRBV7-9	ASTEWGDQETQY
-	TRBV5-6	ASSFRGAGTEAF
-	TRBV11-1	ASSLKRVTEAF
few	TRBV12-5	ASGLQRGGQDNEQF
few	TRBV11-3	ASSLGVPAGDQF
-	TRBV2	ASRPASLYNEQF
few	TRBV7-7	ASSLLAGGANEQF
few	TRBV4-1	ASSQEGSITGGYT
few	TRBV6-5	ASNPTGRVESPLH
-	TRBV5-1	ASSLAEKYNEQF
-	TRBV9	ASSVMEAGGITGELF
few	TRBV10-3	AITGTSGGYEQY
few	TRBV11-2	ASSLLSGSSYNEQF
-	TRBV2	ASSELREDTIY
few	TRBV10-3	AIRHTSGQGDTQY
-	TRBV6-1	ASSPRTGVVTEAF
few	TRBV2	ASSEQTDTQY
many	TRBV29-1	SVGTSGDTQY
-	TRBV10-3	AISERKEGGKNIQY
-	TRBV5-8	ASSLGSRSNSPLH
-	TRBV9	ASSVRGGGAITDTQY
-	TRBV14	ASSPGPRRDTIY
-	TRBV7-2	ASSPGDREGYGYT
few	TRBV12-2	ASRLARGQGPYEQY
few	TRBV5-1	ASSLDGESNYGYT
few	TRBV19	ASTDRRRTEAF
few	TRBV1	TSSHRERIYYEQY
few	TRBV6-1	ASRPPSNEQF
-	TRBV7-3	ASSPGQGMGTQY
-	TRBV4-3	ASSQDRGRERY
-	TRBV18	ASSPRASGVYEQY
-	TRBV9	ASSEGAVGANVLT
few	TRBV9	ASSVNTGEDEQY
many	TRBV9	ASSSPAGGGFNYGYT
few	TRBV5-1	ASSLSGVAGNQPQH
few	TRBV27	ASRTGRGLSTNEKLF
few	TRBV30	AWSVPAASAIT
few	TRBV30	AWSVGGRALDTQY
few	TRBV5-1	ASSASSGAETQY
-	TRBV29-1	SVGQGYTGELF
few	TRBV2	ASRPGEVVRELF
-	TRBV7-9	ASTPKNTEAF
-	TRBV5-4	ASSLDVLRPTDTQY
-	TRBV5-5	ASRSQWEREQF
-	TRBV4-3	ASSQVDMSSYNEQF
-	TRBV30	AWRGGQGKAF
few	TRBV21-1	ASSKKYQVRETQY
few	TRBV5-1	ASSAGTSTMAQY
-	TRBV2	ASQGLGDQETQY
many	TRBV10-3	AISDFTDTQY
-	TRBV5-1	ASSSSGGTEAF
few	TRBV5-1	ASSQQGLNTEAF